Detailed here is one T cell receptor beta chain. Its target is not known. Using immunoSEQ multiplex PCR, the repertoire was profiled, and TCRdb retains in-frame clones only, with some absent. The sample has 150,000 or so clones, roughly 89% seen once. These data come from a study of cytomegalovirus exposure and HLA in healthy donors. Notes on the study in general: The investigators catalogued about 170 TCR beta chains as cytomegalovirus-associated.

The CDR3 totals 15 residues. The junction had 8 bases not matched to a gene; V was cut back by 6 bases and J by 3 bases. Germline CDR1 is SNHLY and CDR2 is FYNNEI. Sequencing was performed on PBMCs. The clonotype originates from a woman aged 25 to 39 in good health and CMV-seronegative. The chain recombines TRBV2 with TRBJ1-2, with 9 bases that match TRBD1. The CDR3 nucleotides read TGTGCCAGCAGGTTACAGGGGGCGGAATACTATGGCTACACCTTC. It is translated as CASRLQGAEYYGYTF.